What follows is one T cell receptor (beta chain) and its context. These data originate in a study of blood T cell repertoires in COVID-19. Whole-study context: PBMCs, B-cell-depleted T cells, or T cells were the source of the cDNA or gDNA that made up the material.

Per the germline V gene, CDR1 is PRHDT and CDR2 is FYEKMQ (reference sequence). V lost 0 bases, J lost 8 bases, and 10 bases lay in between. This CDR3 comprises 14 residues. The assay was immunoSEQ multiplex PCR, and TCRdb's table has in-frame clones only and misses some. This repertoire shows approximately 350,000 clones, around 88% found once; its top ten account for under 8.5%. Input material: peripheral blood. This TCR derives from a woman aged 60-70 years with COVID-19, enrolled during active disease. This chain uses TRBV13 with TRBJ1-4; D remains ambiguous. This chain's CDR3 is CASSLGRGREKLFF. The DNA of the CDR3 is TGTGCCAGCAGCTTAGGCCGCGGGCGGGAAAAACTGTTTTTT.